The T cell receptor beta chain under discussion was sequenced for a study of T cells expressing NK-cell markers. TCRdb reprocessed the 5' RACE reads, keeping one entry per CDR3 protein, no DNA. The sample includes 350,000 to 400,000 distinct CDR3 sequences. The CDR3 spans 14 residues. Per germline, CDR1 MGHRA and CDR2 YSYEKL. V usage is TRBV4-1 and J usage is TRBJ2-1; TCRdb's D call of TRBD1 is untestable without DNA. The TCR comes from a woman between 50 and 59 years old in good health. The sequenced sample was blood T cells: a sorted CD56 or NKG2C T cell subset, CD4+ or CD8+ T cells, or bulk PBMC T cells (not recorded which). CDR3 in amino acids: CASSPGAQWNEQFF.